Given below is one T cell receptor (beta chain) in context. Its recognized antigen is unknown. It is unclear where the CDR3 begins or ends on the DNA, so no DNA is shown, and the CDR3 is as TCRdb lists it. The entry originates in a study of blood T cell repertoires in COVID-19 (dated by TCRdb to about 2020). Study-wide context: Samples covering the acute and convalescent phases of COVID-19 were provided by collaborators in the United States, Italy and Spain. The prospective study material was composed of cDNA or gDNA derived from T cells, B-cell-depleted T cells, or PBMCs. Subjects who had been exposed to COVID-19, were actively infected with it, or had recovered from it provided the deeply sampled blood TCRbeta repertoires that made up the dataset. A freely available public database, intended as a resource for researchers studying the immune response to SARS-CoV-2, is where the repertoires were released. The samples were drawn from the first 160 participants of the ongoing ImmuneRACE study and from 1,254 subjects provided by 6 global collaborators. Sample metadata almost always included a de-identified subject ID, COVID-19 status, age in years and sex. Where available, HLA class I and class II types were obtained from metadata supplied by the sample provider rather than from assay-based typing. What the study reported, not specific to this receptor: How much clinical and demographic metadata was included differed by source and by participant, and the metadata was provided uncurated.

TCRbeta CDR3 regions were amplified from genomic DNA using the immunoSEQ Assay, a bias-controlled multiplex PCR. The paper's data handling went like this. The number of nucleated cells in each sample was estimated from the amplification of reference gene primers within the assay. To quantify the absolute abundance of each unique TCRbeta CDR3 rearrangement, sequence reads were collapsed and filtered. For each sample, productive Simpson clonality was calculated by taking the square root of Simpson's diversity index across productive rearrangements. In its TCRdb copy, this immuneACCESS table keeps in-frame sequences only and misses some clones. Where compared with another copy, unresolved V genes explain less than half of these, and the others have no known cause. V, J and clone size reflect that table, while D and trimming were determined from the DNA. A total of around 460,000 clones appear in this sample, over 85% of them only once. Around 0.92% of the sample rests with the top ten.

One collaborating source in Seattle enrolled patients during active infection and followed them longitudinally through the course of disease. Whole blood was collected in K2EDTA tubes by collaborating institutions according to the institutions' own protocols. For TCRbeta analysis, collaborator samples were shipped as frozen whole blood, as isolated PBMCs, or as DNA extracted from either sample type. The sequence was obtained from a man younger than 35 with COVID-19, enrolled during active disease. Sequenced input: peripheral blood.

The CDR3 has the sequence CASSSSGTEAFF. Rearrangement joined TRBV6-2 or TRBV6-3 to TRBJ1-1. Including cysteine and phenylalanine, the CDR3 has 12 amino acids. Sequences MNHEY (CDR1) and SVGEGT (CDR2) are obtained from the germline V gene.